Listed here is a single TCR beta chain. The sample is drawn from a study of T cell changes during pregnancy in multiple sclerosis. The method was immunoSEQ multiplex PCR; TCRdb's version includes in-frame clones alone and lacks a portion of them. The repertoire holds fewer than 85,000 clones, with 90% to 95% as singletons. The CDR3 has 14 amino acids. The germline gives CDR1 MNHEY, CDR2 SMNVEV (reference sequence). Trimming stripped 4 bases from V and 7 bases from J, with 14 bases between. This chain links TRBV27 with TRBJ1-5, with TRBD1 as a possible D gene (6 bases). Source: peripheral blood, taken in the first trimester of pregnancy. The TCR sequence derives from a female donor in good health, enrolled as a control in a pregnancy study. The DNA of the CDR3 is TGTGCCAGCAGTTCCACAGGGATGTTGCAGCCCCAGCATTTT. Protein product: CASSSTGMLQPQHF.